What follows describes a single T cell receptor beta chain. Its antigen remains unidentified. This sample was included in a study of memory CD4+ T cells and cytomegalovirus serostatus. The study, taken as a whole, reports: About 40% of the roughly 150 known CMV-associated TCRbeta sequences appeared in CD4+ memory.

Germline lookup yields CDR1 SGHTA and CDR2 FQGNSA. The CDR3 loop spans 14 amino acids. The germline V and J ends were trimmed by 3 bases and 4 bases, with 7 bases remaining between them. TCRdb's table, derived via immunoSEQ multiplex PCR, lists solely in-frame clones and lacks some. The sample shows 40,000 to 55,000 clones, approximately 82% of them seen only once. Single viable CD3+CD4+CD8-CD45RO+ cells were sorted as the memory CD4+ T cells. The chain uses TRBV7-2 and TRBJ2-6; D not resolved. The clonotype comes from an adult in good health and CMV-seropositive. The specimen was memory CD4+ T cells from blood. The DNA for the CDR3 is TGTGCCAGCAGCTTTCTAACCGGGGCCAACGTCCTGACTTTC. Its protein product is CASSFLTGANVLTF. Based on the CDR3 plus reference TRBV7-2 and TRBJ2-6, the full variable domain is GAGVSQSPSNKVTEKGKDVELRCDPISGHTALYWYRQSLGQGLEFLIYFQGNSAPDKSGLPSDRFSAERTGGSVSTLTIQRTQQEDSAVYLCASSFLTGANVLTFGAGSRLTVL.